This T cell receptor beta chain was documented in a study of blood T cell repertoires in COVID-19. Some clones are missing from TCRdb's copy, which holds only in-frame ones; the method was immunoSEQ multiplex PCR. The sample shows hundreds of thousands of clones, about nine tenths of them seen only once. V was shortened by 0 bases and J by 5 bases, with 14 bases between the two germline ends. The length of the CDR3 is 16 residues. The germline CDR1 and CDR2 sequences are MNHEY and SMNVEV (reference sequence). J is TRBJ2-1 and V is TRBV27, with D possibly being TRBD2 (6 bases). Sequencing input: peripheral blood. This receptor was taken from a woman in her twenties or thirties with COVID-19, enrolled during active disease. CDR3 amino acids: CASSLSGWEVDNEQFF. The DNA of the CDR3 is TGTGCCAGCAGTTTATCGGGGTGGGAGGTGGACAATGAGCAGTTCTTC.